This TCR beta chain comes out of a study of OX40 agonist ivuxolimab in advanced cancers. Turning to the study itself: Patients received ivuxolimab, an agonistic anti-OX40 (CD134) antibody. Of the participants, 35% to 50% had some prior anti-PD-1, anti-PD-L1 or anti-CTLA-4 therapy, which was allowed. Three patients had partial responses: one hepatocellular carcinoma, two cutaneous melanoma.

Sequencing used immunoSEQ multiplex PCR; TCRdb keeps in-frame clones, though not all of them. This table holds about 78,000 clones, roughly four fifths found once. V was pared by 3 bases and J by 10 bases, with 15 bases between. The CDR3 has 12 residues. The germline CDR1 and CDR2 sequences are GTSNPN and SVGIG (reference sequence). This rearrangement joins TRBV30 to TRBJ1-1, with a possible D match to TRBD1 (6 bases). The source material was CD4+ or CD8+ T cells sorted from blood, sampled in a trial of the OX40 agonist ivuxolimab. This sequence was found in an adult with an advanced solid tumor such as melanoma, head and neck, liver or kidney cancer. The CDR3 is CAWRYGGGGAFF. CDR3 in DNA: TGTGCCTGGAGATATGGGGGCGGGGGAGCTTTCTTT.